This T cell receptor beta chain originates from a study of response to subunit inactivated influenza vaccine (dated by TCRdb to 2017 to 2018). About the full investigation: Deep quantitative T cell receptor repertoire profiling was used in the study to track responses to a trivalent subunit inactivated influenza vaccine.

Library preparation used RT-PCR. TCRdb shows the sequencer as Illumina HiSeq 2500. The public reads were run again by TCRdb, first through fastp at Q25 and then through MiXCR, and only productive beta chains were kept. A single entry per CDR3 protein holds the most common genes and DNA from its merged rows. This sample comprises 450,000 to 600,000 distinct CDR3 sequences, more than 15% of them detected only once. The ten largest clones represent 3% of the sample. From the cysteine up to the phenylalanine, the CDR3 has a length of 16 residues. Only CDR3 DNA remains: 48 bases, in frame from the first base. Ends trimmed: V by 8 bases, J by 5 bases; bases unmatched to a gene: 17. Points on this clonotype: Its antigen remains undetermined. Per-base quality was not reported, and no clone a single base away is much larger than it.

Beyond this particular receptor, the publication reports: The authors suggested that each seasonal influenza vaccination may recruit only a limited number of new T cells.

The sequence was collected from a man aged 45 to 75 who received an inactivated influenza vaccine. Donor details come from another sample of the same person, matched by shared clones. The sample in question was CD4+ T cells sorted from PBMCs, obtained less than 30 months after vaccination. The chain employs TRBV12-3 or TRBV12-4 and TRBJ1-2; a stretch of 7 junction bases matches TRBD1. The sequenced DNA: TGTGCCAGCGCTCTGAAGGGGGCTGGCACACTTTATGGCTACACCTTC. It translates as CASALKGAGTLYGYTF.